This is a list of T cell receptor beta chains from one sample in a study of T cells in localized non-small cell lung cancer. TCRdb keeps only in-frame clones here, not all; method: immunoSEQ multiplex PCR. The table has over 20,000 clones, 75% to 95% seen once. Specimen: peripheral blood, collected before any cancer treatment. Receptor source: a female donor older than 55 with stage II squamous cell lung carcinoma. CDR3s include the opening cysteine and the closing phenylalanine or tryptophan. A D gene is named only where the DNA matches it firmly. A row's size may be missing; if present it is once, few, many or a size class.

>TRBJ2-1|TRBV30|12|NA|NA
TGTGCCTGGACAGAGTCCTACAATGAGCAGTTCTTC
CAWTESYNEQFF
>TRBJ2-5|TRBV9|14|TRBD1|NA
TGTGCCAGCAGCGCCAGGACAGGGACTGAGACCCAGTACTTC
CASSARTGTETQYF
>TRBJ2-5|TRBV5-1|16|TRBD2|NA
TGCGCCAGCAGCCCCAGGGGTCAGCGGGGGCAAGAGACCCAGTACTTC
CASSPRGQRGQETQYF
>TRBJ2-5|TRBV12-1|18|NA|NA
TGTGCCAGCAGCTTAGCCAGGCTAGCGGGAAACCGGGACGAGACCCAGTACTTC
CASSLARLAGNRDETQYF
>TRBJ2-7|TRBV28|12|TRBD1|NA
TGTGCCAGCAGCTTGACAGGGGCCGAGCAGTACTTC
CASSLTGAEQYF
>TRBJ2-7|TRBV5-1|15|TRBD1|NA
TGCGCCAGCAGCTTGGGACAGGGGGCCCCCTACGAGCAGTACTTC
CASSLGQGAPYEQYF
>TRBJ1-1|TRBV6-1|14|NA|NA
TGTGCCAGCAGTGCTCTAGACTCGAACACTGAAGCTTTCTTT
CASSALDSNTEAFF
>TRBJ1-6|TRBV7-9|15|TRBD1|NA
TGTGCCAGCTCCGCGGGACAGCGTCATAATTCACCCCTCCACTTT
CASSAGQRHNSPLHF
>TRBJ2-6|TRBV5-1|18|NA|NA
TGCGCCAGCAGCCTAGCCCCACTCCAAAGCTCTGGGGCCAACGTCCTGACTTTC
CASSLAPLQSSGANVLTF
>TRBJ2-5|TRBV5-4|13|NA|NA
TGTGCCAGCAGCTTGCCAGGCGGGGAGACCCAGTACTTC
CASSLPGGETQYF
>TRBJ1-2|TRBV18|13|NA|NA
TGTGCCAGCTCACCAATGCGGGGCGGCGGCTACACCTTC
CASSPMRGGGYTF
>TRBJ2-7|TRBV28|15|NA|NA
TGTGCCAGCTGGACGGGTAGCGGCCTCTCCTACGAGCAGTACTTC
CASWTGSGLSYEQYF
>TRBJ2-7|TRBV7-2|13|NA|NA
TGTGCCAGCAGAGGGGGGGCGCGGGGCGAGCAGTACTTC
CASRGGARGEQYF
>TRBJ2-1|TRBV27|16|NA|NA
TGTGCCAGCAGTTTATTGCTTGGGGGCGTGCGTAATGAGCAGTTCTTC
CASSLLLGGVRNEQFF
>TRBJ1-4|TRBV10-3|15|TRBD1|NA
TGTGCCATCAGTGACCCCGGGACAGTTAATGAAAAACTGTTTTTT
CAISDPGTVNEKLFF
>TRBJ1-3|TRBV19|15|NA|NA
TGTGCCAGTAGTATAGGAGGGAACCCTGGAAACACCATATATTTT
CASSIGGNPGNTIYF
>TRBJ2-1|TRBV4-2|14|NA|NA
TGTGCCACTGGGGGCGGGAGCAGATACAATGAGCAGTTCTTC
CATGGGSRYNEQFF
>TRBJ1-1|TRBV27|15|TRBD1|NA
TGTGCCAGCAGCCGAGCGACAGGGATTATTCCTGAAGCTTTCTTT
CASSRATGIIPEAFF
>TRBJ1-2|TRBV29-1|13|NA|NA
TGCAGCGTTGAAGGGCAGGACGGCTATGGCTACACCTTC
CSVEGQDGYGYTF
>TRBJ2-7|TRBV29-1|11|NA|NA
TGCAGCTCTTCGATCGCGGGCGAGCAGTACTTC
CSSSIAGEQYF
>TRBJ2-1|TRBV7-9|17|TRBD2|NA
TGTGCCAGCAGCTTACCTTCCCTAGCGGGAGGAATCGGTGAGCAGTTCTTC
CASSLPSLAGGIGEQFF
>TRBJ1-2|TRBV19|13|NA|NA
TGTGCCAGTAGTATCTCGGACAGCTATGGCTACACCTTC
CASSISDSYGYTF
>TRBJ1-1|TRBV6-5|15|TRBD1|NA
TGTGCCAGCAGTTCACAGGGGGCGAAGAACACTGAAGCTTTCTTT
CASSSQGAKNTEAFF
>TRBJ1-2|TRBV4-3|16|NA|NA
TGCGCCAGCAGCCAAGATTGGGCAGGGACTAACTATGGCTACACCTTC
CASSQDWAGTNYGYTF
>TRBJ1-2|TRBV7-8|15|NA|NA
TGTGCCAGCAGCTTAGCTTTCGCTGGTAACTATGGCTACACCTTC
CASSLAFAGNYGYTF
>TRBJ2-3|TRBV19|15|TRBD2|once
TGTGCCAGTAGTCGACTAGCGGGAGTGGCAGATACGCAGTATTTT
CASSRLAGVADTQYF
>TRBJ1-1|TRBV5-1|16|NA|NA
TGCGCCAGCAGCTTCGAGTACCGGGGCCGGAACACTGAAGCTTTCTTT
CASSFEYRGRNTEAFF
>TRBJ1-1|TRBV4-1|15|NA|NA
TGCGCCAGCAGCCAAGGGCTCCGTGGGGGCACTGAAGCTTTCTTT
CASSQGLRGGTEAFF
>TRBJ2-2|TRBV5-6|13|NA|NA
TGTGCCAGCAGCTTGGTTGACACCGGGGAGCTGTTTTTT
CASSLVDTGELFF
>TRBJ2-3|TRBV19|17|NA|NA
TGTGCCAGTAGTATAGATGTTGTCGGGACTAGCACAGATACGCAGTATTTT
CASSIDVVGTSTDTQYF
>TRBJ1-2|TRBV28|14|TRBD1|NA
TGTGCCAGCAGGATGATGGGACAGGGGATCGGCTACACCTTC
CASRMMGQGIGYTF
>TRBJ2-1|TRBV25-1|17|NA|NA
TGTGCCAGCAGCCCAAAACAGCCAGCTATAGGGGGCAATGAGCAGTTCTTC
CASSPKQPAIGGNEQFF
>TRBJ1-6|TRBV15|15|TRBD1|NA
TGTGCCACCAGCAAGCAGGGGGCGGTGAATTCACCCCTCCACTTT
CATSKQGAVNSPLHF
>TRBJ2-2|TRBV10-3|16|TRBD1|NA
TGTGCCATCAGCCTGGACAAGGGGGCGTTTCGGAGGGAGCTGTTTTTT
CAISLDKGAFRRELFF
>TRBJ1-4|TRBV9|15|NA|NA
TGTGCCAGCAGCCCCCGGAGTTCAACTAATGAAAAACTGTTTTTT
CASSPRSSTNEKLFF
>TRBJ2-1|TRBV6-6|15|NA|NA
TGTGCCAGCAGAACCGGGACGGTGCTTAGGAATGAGCAGTTCTTC
CASRTGTVLRNEQFF
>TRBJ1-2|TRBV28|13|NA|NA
TGTGCCAGCAGCACCCAGGGGTTACGGGGCTACACCTTC
CASSTQGLRGYTF
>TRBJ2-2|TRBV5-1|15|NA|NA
TGCGCCAGCAGCCCTGGGCCAGGAGGCACCGGGGAGCTGTTTTTT
CASSPGPGGTGELFF
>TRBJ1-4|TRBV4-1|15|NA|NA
TGCGCCAGCAGCCGGGGAGAGGCAACTAATGAAAAACTGTTTTTT
CASSRGEATNEKLFF
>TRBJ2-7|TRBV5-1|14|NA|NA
TGCGCCAGCAGCTCTTCCCCCGACAGCTACGAGCAGTACTTC
CASSSSPDSYEQYF
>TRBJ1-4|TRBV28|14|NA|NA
TGTGCCAGCAGTCCGCGGGGCCCTAGGGAAAAACTGTTTTTT
CASSPRGPREKLFF
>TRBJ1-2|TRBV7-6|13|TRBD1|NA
TGTGCCAGCAGCTTAGGGACAGGACGGGGCTACACCTTC
CASSLGTGRGYTF
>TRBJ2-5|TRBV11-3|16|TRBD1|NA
TGTGCCAGCAGTGATGCTGGGACAGGGCATTCAGAGACCCAGTACTTC
CASSDAGTGHSETQYF
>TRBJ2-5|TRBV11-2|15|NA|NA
TGTGCCAGCAGCTTAGGGGCCGGGCCAGGGGCGACCCAGTACTTC
CASSLGAGPGATQYF
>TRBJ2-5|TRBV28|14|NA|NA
TGTGCCAGCAGTGGGGCCCAACTTCGGGAGACCCAGTACTTC
CASSGAQLRETQYF
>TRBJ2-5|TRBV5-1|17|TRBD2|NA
TGCGCCAGCAGCTTGGCCGGGACTAGCGGGGGTGCGGAGACCCAGTACTTC
CASSLAGTSGGAETQYF
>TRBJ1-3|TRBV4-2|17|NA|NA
TGTGCCAGCAGCCAAGATTCAGCACTGGCCTCTGGAAACACCATATATTTT
CASSQDSALASGNTIYF
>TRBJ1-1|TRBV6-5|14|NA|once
TGTGCCAGCAGGGGAGGGGTGCGGCCCACTGAAGCTTTCTTT
CASRGGVRPTEAFF
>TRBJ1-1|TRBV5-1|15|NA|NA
TGCGCCAGCAGCCTTGCTTCGCGCATGAACACTGAAGCTTTCTTT
CASSLASRMNTEAFF
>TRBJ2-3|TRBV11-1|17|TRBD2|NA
TGTGCCAGCAGCACTGGAGCCCTACTAGCGGGGACAGATACGCAGTATTTT
CASSTGALLAGTDTQYF